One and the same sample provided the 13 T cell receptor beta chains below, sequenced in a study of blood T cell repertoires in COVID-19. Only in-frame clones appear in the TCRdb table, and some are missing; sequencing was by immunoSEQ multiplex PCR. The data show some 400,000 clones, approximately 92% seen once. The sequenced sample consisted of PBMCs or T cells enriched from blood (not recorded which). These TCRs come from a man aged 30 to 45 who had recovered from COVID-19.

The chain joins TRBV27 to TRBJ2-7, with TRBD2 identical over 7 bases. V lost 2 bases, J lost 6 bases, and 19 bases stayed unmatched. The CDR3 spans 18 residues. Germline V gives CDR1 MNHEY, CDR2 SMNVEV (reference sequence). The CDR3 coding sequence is TGTGCCAGCAGTTTACGACCAACCTCTCTGAGCGGGATCTTCGAGCAGTACTTC. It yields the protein CASSLRPTSLSGIFEQYF.

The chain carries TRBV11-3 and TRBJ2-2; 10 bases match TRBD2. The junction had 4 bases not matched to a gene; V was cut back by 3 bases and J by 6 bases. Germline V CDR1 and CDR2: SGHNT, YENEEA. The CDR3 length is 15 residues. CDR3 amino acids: CASSLGLAGAGELFF. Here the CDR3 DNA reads TGTGCCAGCAGCTTGGGGCTAGCGGGGGCCGGGGAGCTGTTTTTT.

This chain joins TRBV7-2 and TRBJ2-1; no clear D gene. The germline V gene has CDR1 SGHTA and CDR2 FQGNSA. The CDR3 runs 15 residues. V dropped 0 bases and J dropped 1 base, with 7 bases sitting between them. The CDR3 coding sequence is TGTGCCAGCAGCTTAGCGGTCGGTTCCTACAATGAGCAGTTCTTC. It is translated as CASSLAVGSYNEQFF.

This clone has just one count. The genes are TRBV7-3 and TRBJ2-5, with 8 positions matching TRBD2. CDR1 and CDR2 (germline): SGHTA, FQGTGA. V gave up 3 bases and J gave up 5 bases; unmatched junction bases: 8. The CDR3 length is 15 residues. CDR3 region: CASSLVSGGLETQYF. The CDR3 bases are TGTGCCAGCAGCTTGGTATCGGGAGGGTTGGAGACCCAGTACTTC.

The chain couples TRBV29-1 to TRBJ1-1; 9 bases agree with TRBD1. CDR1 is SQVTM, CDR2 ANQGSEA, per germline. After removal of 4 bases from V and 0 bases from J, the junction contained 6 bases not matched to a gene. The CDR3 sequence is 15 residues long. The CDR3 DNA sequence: TGCAGCGTTGCTATGGGACAGGGAATGAACACTGAAGCTTTCTTT. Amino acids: CSVAMGQGMNTEAFF.

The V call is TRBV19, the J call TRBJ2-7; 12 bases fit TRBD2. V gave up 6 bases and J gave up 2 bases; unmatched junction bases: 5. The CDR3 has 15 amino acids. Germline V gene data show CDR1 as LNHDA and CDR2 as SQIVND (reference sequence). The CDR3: CASSLLAGGTYEQYF. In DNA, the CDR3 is TGTGCCAGTAGCCTGCTAGCGGGAGGGACCTACGAGCAGTACTTC.

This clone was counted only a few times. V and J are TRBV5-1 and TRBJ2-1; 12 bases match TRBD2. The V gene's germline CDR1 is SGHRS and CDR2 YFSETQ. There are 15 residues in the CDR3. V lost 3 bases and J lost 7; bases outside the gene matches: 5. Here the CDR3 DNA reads TGCGCCAGCAGCTCCCTAGCGGGAGGGCCGAATGAGCAGTTCTTC. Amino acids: CASSSLAGGPNEQFF.

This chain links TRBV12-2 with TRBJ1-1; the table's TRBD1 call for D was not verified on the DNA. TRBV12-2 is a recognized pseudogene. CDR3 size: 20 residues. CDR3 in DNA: TGTGCAAGTCGCGACCGGGACAGGAGGGAGGCCATCTGGTTGAACACTGAAGCTTTCTTT. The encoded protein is CASRDRDRREAIWLNTEAFF.

The CDR3 here is CASSWGRAADTQYF. The CDR3 DNA follows: TGTGCCAGCAGCTGGGGCCGGGCGGCAGATACGCAGTATTTT. The chain couples TRBV7-9 to TRBJ2-3, with D tentatively TRBD1 (5 bases). The length of the CDR3 is 14 residues. V was cut by 4 bases and J by 4 bases, with 12 bases left in between. Germline V gene data show CDR1 as SEHNR and CDR2 as FQNEAQ (reference sequence).

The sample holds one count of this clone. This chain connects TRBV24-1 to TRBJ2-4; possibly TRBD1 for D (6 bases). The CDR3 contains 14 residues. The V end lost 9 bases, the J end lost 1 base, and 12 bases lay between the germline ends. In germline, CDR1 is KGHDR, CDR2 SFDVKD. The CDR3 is CATSSGVAKNIQYF. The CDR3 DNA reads TGTGCCACCTCGTCAGGGGTGGCCAAAAACATTCAGTACTTC.

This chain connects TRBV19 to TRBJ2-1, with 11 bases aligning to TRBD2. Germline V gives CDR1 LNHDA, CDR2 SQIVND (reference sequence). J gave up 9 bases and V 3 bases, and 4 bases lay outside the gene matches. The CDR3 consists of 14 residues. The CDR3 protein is CASSILAGGGEQFF. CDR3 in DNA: TGTGCCAGTAGTATTCTAGCGGGAGGTGGTGAGCAGTTCTTC.

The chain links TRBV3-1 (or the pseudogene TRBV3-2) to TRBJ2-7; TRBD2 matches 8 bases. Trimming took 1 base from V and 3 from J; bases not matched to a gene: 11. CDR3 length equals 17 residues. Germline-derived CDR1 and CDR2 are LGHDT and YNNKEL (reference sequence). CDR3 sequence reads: CASSQGLALGEGYEQYF. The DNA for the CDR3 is TGTGCCAGCAGCCAAGGACTAGCGTTAGGTGAGGGCTACGAGCAGTACTTC.

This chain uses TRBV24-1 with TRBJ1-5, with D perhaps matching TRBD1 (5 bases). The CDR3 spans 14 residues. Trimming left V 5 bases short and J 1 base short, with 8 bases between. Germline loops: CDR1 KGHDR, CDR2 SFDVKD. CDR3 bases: TGTGCCACCAGTGTCGCAGGGAGCAATCAGCCCCAGCATTTT. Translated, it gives CATSVAGSNQPQHF.